The clone carrying this TCR beta chain was picked up a small number of times. Its specificity is unknown. This sample is drawn from a study of early T cells in non-severe SARS-CoV-2 infection. Overall study: Sequencing of unsorted whole blood was done on bulk RNA, leaving chains unpaired.

Individual cDNA molecules were tagged with unique molecular identifiers. From the 5' RACE reads, TCRdb called clonotypes with MiXCR, one entry per CDR3 protein. The sample lists under 65,000 distinct CDR3 sequences; about 13% were seen once. Study-wide results and limits: VDJdb-based matching was biased toward anti-spike CD8 responses and missed private and CD4 specificities.

This CDR3 spans 14 amino acids. The sample in question was whole blood, obtained at baseline. The origin of this receptor is an adult who was a healthcare worker with PCR-confirmed SARS-CoV-2 infection or an uninfected control (not recorded which). This chain links TRBV21-1 with TRBJ2-7; TRBD1 reflects the table's D call only, with no check against the DNA. TRBV21-1 is termed a pseudogene. CDR3 DNA: TGTGCCAGCAGCACCCGGGACAGTTCCTACGAGCAGTACTTC. It specifies CASSTRDSSYEQYF.